These 17 T cell receptor beta chains were sequenced from one sample in a study of T-cell memory formation after mild COVID-19. Via MiXCR, TCRdb re-called the 5' RACE reads, giving one row per CDR3 protein. The data show 300,000 to 400,000 distinct CDR3 sequences, about 15% seen once. Sequences were obtained from PBMCs or a T cell subset sorted from them (not recorded which). These receptors originate from a man between 18 and 29 years old who had mild COVID-19 (a few samples of this study predate the infection). Cell type and time point are not known.

The gene calls are TRBV6-2 or TRBV6-3 and TRBJ2-4, with TRBD2 identical over 8 bases. J was trimmed by 0 bases and V by 5 bases; bases with no gene match: 3. Germline V gene lookup returns CDR1 MNHEY and CDR2 SVGEGT. This CDR3 is built from 15 residues. The CDR3: CASSVAGLAKNIQYF. The CDR3, as DNA: TGTGCCAGCAGTGTAGCGGGACTAGCCAAAAACATTCAGTACTTC.

This clonotype was observed a single time. The V call is TRBV30, the J call TRBJ1-5; weak D call: TRBD1 (5 bases). V was trimmed by 1 base and J by 6 bases, leaving 13 bases between them. Germline assignment: CDR1 GTSNPN and CDR2 SVGIG (reference sequence). This CDR3 has 14 amino acids. DNA for the CDR3: TGTGCCTGGAGTGCCGGGGCGCCGGGTCAGCCCCAGCATTTT. Its protein product is CAWSAGAPGQPQHF.

The table lists this clonotype with a few counts. The genes are TRBV12-3 or TRBV12-4 and TRBJ2-1, with D possibly matching TRBD2 (6 bases). Trimming left V 6 bases short and J 6 bases short, with 15 bases between. The CDR3 is made up of 14 amino acids. In DNA, the CDR3 is TGTGCCAGCAGCCGCGCCGGGAGCCCCAATGAGCAGTTCTTC. Its translation is CASSRAGSPNEQFF.

This CDR3 reads CASSSHGQRFNQPQHF. Here the CDR3 DNA reads TGTGCCAGCAGCTCCCACGGACAGAGATTCAATCAGCCCCAGCATTTT. The chain links TRBV7-8 to TRBJ1-5, with D perhaps matching TRBD1 (6 bases). The CDR3 runs to 16 residues. Germline CDR1 is SGHVS and CDR2 is FQNEAQ. Trimming cost V 4 bases and J 3 bases, with 16 bases left between them.

This clonotype was seen a few times. The chain uses TRBV9 and TRBJ2-2; D may correspond to TRBD1 or TRBD2 (7 bases each). The CDR3 totals 16 residues. V dropped 6 bases and J dropped 7 bases, with 22 bases sitting between them. CDR1 SGDLS and CDR2 YYNGEE come from the germline V gene. CDR3 region: CASTPVQGGLVGELFF. The CDR3 DNA reads TGTGCCAGCACCCCTGTTCAGGGGGGGCTGGTCGGGGAGCTGTTTTTT.

The chain is built from TRBV12-3 or TRBV12-4 and TRBJ2-7, with no clear D. The V end lost 3 bases, the J end lost 4 bases, and 16 bases lay between the germline ends. The CDR3 length is 15 residues. The CDR3 DNA sequence: TGTGCCAGCAGTTTGGGATCGCAGCTAGTTTACGAGCAGTACTTC. Translating it yields CASSLGSQLVYEQYF.

This clonotype was counted between two and nine times. This chain uses TRBV5-4 with TRBJ2-1, with TRBD1 as a possible D gene (5 bases). Trimming pared 2 bases from V and 5 bases from J, leaving 8 bases between. CDR3 length: 13 residues. The germline V gene encodes CDR1 SGHNT and CDR2 YYREEE (reference sequence). In DNA form, the CDR3 reads TGTGCCAGCAGCTTCCAGGGCGACAATGAGCAGTTCTTC. Translated, it gives CASSFQGDNEQFF.

There are a few counts of this clonotype. The chain has TRBV4-3 and TRBJ2-5; 7 nucleotides match TRBD1. This CDR3 has 18 residues. J lost 1 base, V lost 0 bases, and 11 bases had no gene match. Germline lookup yields CDR1 LGHNA and CDR2 YSLEER. CDR3 DNA: TGCGCCAGCAGCCAAGATGGGGCTGGGACAGCCGGCCAAGAGACCCAGTACTTC. It is translated as CASSQDGAGTAGQETQYF.

The gene calls are TRBV5-1 and TRBJ2-1, with D possibly TRBD1 on 6 matching bases. Germline values: CDR1 SGHRS, CDR2 YFSETQ. Trimming shortened V by 5 bases and J by 7 bases, and 22 bases separated the two germline ends. This CDR3 is 16 amino acids long. This CDR3 is CASSHDSLGAGNEQFF. Here the CDR3 DNA reads TGCGCCAGCAGTCATGACTCCCTGGGGGCCGGAAATGAGCAGTTCTTC.

This chain joins TRBV10-3 and TRBJ2-1; no definite D call. V lost 7 bases, J lost 0 bases, and 10 bases lay in between. In germline, CDR1 is ENHRY, CDR2 SYGVKD. CDR3 length: 14 residues. The CDR3 here is CAIMEHLSYNEQFF. DNA of the CDR3: TGTGCCATCATGGAACACCTCTCCTACAATGAGCAGTTCTTC.

V gene TRBV4-1 combines with J gene TRBJ2-3; TRBD1 matches at 8 bases. This CDR3 is 16 amino acids long. Germline-derived CDR1 and CDR2 are MGHRA and YSYEKL. V trimming: 4 bases; J trimming: 4 bases; junction bases outside the gene matches: 10. The CDR3 reads CASSRLDRETADTQYF. The CDR3 DNA reads as TGCGCCAGCAGCCGCCTGGACAGGGAGACGGCAGATACGCAGTATTTT.

The chain is built from TRBV7-9 and TRBJ1-5; 8 bases agree with TRBD1. After removal of 5 bases from V and 3 bases from J, the junction contained 6 bases not matched to a gene. In germline, CDR1 is SEHNR, CDR2 FQNEAQ (reference sequence). The CDR3 has 15 residues. The DNA of the CDR3 is TGTGCCAGCAGCGGAGGGACAGGACCCAATCAGCCCCAGCATTTT. Protein product: CASSGGTGPNQPQHF.

The rearrangement links TRBV4-1 to TRBJ1-6; D unresolved. The V and J ends lost 4 bases and 12 bases respectively, with 10 bases between them. From germline, CDR1 is MGHRA and CDR2 YSYEKL. The CDR3 consists of 12 residues. CDR3 bases: TGCGCCAGCAGCCCCGGGCCTCGACCCCTCCACTTT. It encodes CASSPGPRPLHF.

This clonotype was seen a handful of times. The genes are TRBV4-1 and TRBJ1-5; D is undetermined. Trimming stripped 1 base from V and 7 bases from J, with 20 bases between. Germline values: CDR1 MGHRA, CDR2 YSYEKL. This CDR3 region has 17 residues. In DNA, the CDR3 is TGCGCCAGCAGCCAAGTGGATATGGGAGCAACCTTCCAGCCCCAGCATTTT. This sequence encodes CASSQVDMGATFQPQHF.

This clonotype was seen only a few times. The rearrangement uses TRBV4-3 and TRBJ2-1; D unclear. The CDR3 covers 15 residues. The V end was cut by 0 bases, the J end by 8 bases, with 14 bases between. Per the germline V gene, CDR1 is LGHNA and CDR2 is YSLEER. This chain's CDR3 is CASSQDHTRGDEQFF. The DNA for the CDR3 is TGCGCCAGCAGCCAAGATCACACCCGCGGCGATGAGCAGTTCTTC.

This clonotype has a count of ten or more. The gene calls are TRBV6-2 or TRBV6-3 and TRBJ2-3, with 9 nucleotides matching TRBD2. Looked up from germline, CDR1 is MNHEY and CDR2 is SVGEGT. The CDR3 is 16 residues long. The V and J ends lost 2 bases and 4 bases, in that order; junction bases with no gene match: 7. For the CDR3, the DNA is TGTGCCAGCAGTTACCCTAGCGGGACCGTAGCAGATACGCAGTATTTT. This translates into CASSYPSGTVADTQYF.

The gene calls are TRBV9 and TRBJ1-1; D gene uncertain. Germline lookup yields CDR1 SGDLS and CDR2 YYNGEE. V was clipped by 0 bases and J by 4 bases, with 13 bases between them. This CDR3 comprises 15 residues. CDR3 in amino acids: CASSVAHGVATEAFF. In DNA form, the CDR3 reads TGTGCCAGCAGCGTAGCTCATGGAGTCGCCACTGAAGCTTTCTTT.